A single T cell receptor (beta chain) is shown here with its context. Its binding antigen is unknown. It has no much larger one-base neighbor in the sample; base qualities were not kept. This sample stems from a study of CD8+ T cells in alopecia areata (dated by TCRdb to the late 2010s). Describing the broader study: Treated patients were enrolled in an open-label pilot trial of oral tofacitinib at 5 to 10 mg twice daily for moderate-to-severe alopecia areata. Tofacitinib was administered for 6 to 18 months, and 6 months of follow-up off drug were then conducted to assess delayed response and recurrence. The SALT score, which quantifies the percentage of affected scalp surface area, was used to measure disease severity in treated patients. In both human patients and the C3H/HeJ mouse model, the study applied high-throughput TCRbeta sequencing to look at T cell clonal expansion in alopecia areata. Scalp tissue and sorted CD4+ and CD8+ peripheral blood T cells from patchy and totalis/universalis alopecia areata patients and from healthy controls were covered by human TCRbeta sequencing. Patients on tofacitinib were biopsied at baseline and after 4 and 24 weeks of treatment, and several of the patients also had a later scalp biopsy. Clonality in the scalp was compared among normal scalp (n=4), patchy alopecia areata scalp (n=8), and alopecia totalis/universalis scalp (n=8). RNA was extracted with the PAXgene miRNA kit for fixed scalp, the miRNeasy kit for PBMCs, and the RNeasy kit for mouse skin. TCRbeta CDR3 regions were amplified by immunoSEQ multiplex PCR with 35 Vbeta forward and 13 Jbeta reverse primers.

The germline V gene provides CDR1 MGHRA and CDR2 YSYEKL. The CDR3 covers 14 residues, taking in both the cysteine and the phenylalanine. The sequence is cut down to CDR3 DNA, 42 bases in frame from base 1. V gives up 0 bases and J gives up 2 bases, and the segment between their germline ends measures 7 bases. Explained via the paper, the time point label denotes: 24 weeks on oral tofacitinib. The sample's treatment or condition label, in plain terms: oral pan-JAK inhibitor, 5-10 mg twice daily. Lesional scalp punch biopsies and peripheral blood were collected from alopecia areata patients. PBMCs were separated by density centrifugation and stained for CD3, CD4 and CD8, after which CD4+ and CD8+ T cells were sorted on a FACSAria. Findings and caveats that apply to the study as a whole: Shared TCR sequences between patients were less evident than in mice, which may be partly attributable to HLA diversity in the patient population. Higher clonality and more expanded CD8+ clones were observed in lesional scalp than in normal scalp, particularly in alopecia totalis/universalis, a finding suggestive of antigenic drive. Scalp clonality and the number of expanded CD8+ clones among the top 100 scalp clones were significantly decreased by tofacitinib. During tofacitinib treatment, many expanded lesional clones remained in scalp and blood, and this persistence may partly explain relapse after treatment is stopped. Because the treated cohort was small and included a single nonresponder, larger studies are needed to assess links between baseline CD8+ expansion and response. Unlike mouse skin, which is dominated by gammadelta T cells, normal human skin has resident alphabeta T cells that are also sequenced, and this complicates analysis of the scalp TCR repertoire.

The library was obtained by the immunoSEQ multiplex PCR assay. For TCR sequencing, RNA was extracted from every sample and reverse transcribed into cDNA to serve as template. First-strand cDNA was synthesized using SuperScript III with a 2:1 mix of oligo-dT and random hexamers. A synthetic immune receptor repertoire was used to gauge amplification bias, and whatever bias remained was removed computationally. Turning to the authors' computational methods: Raw reads were preprocessed to remove errors, and CDR3 was defined by IMGT conventions from the conserved cysteine to phenylalanine. Clonality was computed as 1 minus the Shannon entropy, with the entropy normalized by log2 of the number of productive unique TCRs. Whether each scalp clone was CD4 or CD8 was inferred by checking scalp TCRbeta sequences against the CD4 and CD8 repertoires from sorted blood. TCRdb's version of the immuneACCESS table is confined to in-frame rearrangements and falls short of the full clone set. An unresolved V gene accounts for under half of the shortfall where checked; the remainder is of unknown origin. V and J calls plus clone size are reproduced from that table; the DNA served to infer D and trimming. The sample contains fewer than 200,000 clones, around 50% of them found a single time. The ten largest clonotypes hold around 13% of the sample.

The sequence links TRBV4-1 to TRBJ1-2; the D gene cannot be resolved reliably. The clonotype comes from a human donor with alopecia areata. Sequencing used CD8+ T cells sorted from blood, obtained at week 24, from a patient treated with tofacitinib. The DNA is TGCGCCAGCAGCCAAGAGAACTGGAACTATGGCTACACCTTC. This gives the protein CASSQENWNYGYTF.